The 12 T cell receptor beta chains below come from one sample, sequenced in a study of blood T cell repertoires in COVID-19. TCRdb keeps only in-frame clones here, not all; method: immunoSEQ multiplex PCR. The sample shows approximately 450,000 clones, 70% to 90% of them seen only once. The specimen was PBMCs or T cells enriched from blood (not recorded which). The receptors here all came from a woman younger than 30 with acute COVID-19.

The J gene is TRBJ2-1, the V gene TRBV2; D not certain. The CDR3 extends over 11 amino acids. The germline CDR1 and CDR2 sequences are SNHLY and FYNNEI. The V gene lost 5 bases and the J gene lost 5 bases, with 4 bases spanning the gap. In DNA form, the CDR3 reads TGTGCCAGCAGTCCAGACAATGAGCAGTTCTTC. As protein: CASSPDNEQFF.

Worth noting for this clone: Additional DNA sequences in this sample encode the identical CDR3. The chain recombines TRBV3-1 (or the pseudogene TRBV3-2) with TRBJ1-1; D is uncertain. Trimming cost V 1 base and J 0 bases, with 3 bases left between them. The CDR3 totals 13 residues. Germline assignment: CDR1 LGHDT and CDR2 YNNKEL (reference sequence). CDR3 in amino acids: CASSQGLNTEAFF. CDR3 in DNA: TGTGCCAGCAGCCAAGGGCTGAACACTGAAGCTTTCTTT.

The chain combines TRBV29-1 with TRBJ2-1; TRBD2 matches at 14 bases. Unmatched junction bases numbered 7, after V lost 5 bases and J lost 4 bases. The CDR3 extends over 16 amino acids. Germline V CDR1 and CDR2: SQVTM, ANQGSEA. CDR3 DNA sequence: TGCAGCGTTACCGGGACTAGCGGGAGTGCGTACAATGAGCAGTTCTTC. Its protein is CSVTGTSGSAYNEQFF.

The chain's CDR3 is CASSTGQSLYGYTF. Here the CDR3 DNA reads TGTGCCAGCAGCACAGGACAGTCCCTCTATGGCTACACCTTC. The chain employs TRBV6-5 and TRBJ1-2, with TRBD1 as a possible D gene (6 bases). Germline values: CDR1 MNHEY, CDR2 SVGAGI. This CDR3 has 14 residues. With 6 bases removed from V and 4 bases from J, the gap between germline ends came to 15 bases.

The chain has TRBV7-9 and TRBJ2-5; TRBD2 matches 10 bases. The CDR3 totals 19 residues. Germline V CDR1 and CDR2: SEHNR, FQNEAQ (reference sequence). V was pared by 5 bases and J by 5 bases, with 20 bases of the junction left unmatched. The CDR3 DNA sequence: TGTGCCAGCAGCCTCACCATGGACAGGCAGCGGGGGGGCCGTGAGACCCAGTACTTC. Its translation: CASSLTMDRQRGGRETQYF.

V is TRBV4-3 and J is TRBJ2-7; perhaps TRBD2 as D (7 bases). V was trimmed by 0 bases and J by 2 bases, leaving 11 bases between them. This CDR3 comprises 15 residues. CDR1 and CDR2 (germline): LGHNA, YSLEER. CDR3 DNA sequence: TGCGCCAGCAGCCAAGATCGGGGGGCCACCTACGAGCAGTACTTC. This sequence encodes CASSQDRGATYEQYF.

The gene calls are TRBV10-2 and TRBJ1-2; the match to TRBD1 covers 7 bases. Germline-derived CDR1 and CDR2 are WSHSY and SAAADI. The ends lost 6 bases at V and 5 bases at J; junction bases unmatched: 6. This CDR3 region has 13 residues. In DNA, the CDR3 is TGCGCCAGCAGGGGGGCAGGGGGGTATGGCTACACCTTC. This translates into CASRGAGGYGYTF.

The chain joins TRBV19 to TRBJ2-5; 10 nucleotides match TRBD1. After removal of 7 bases from V and 6 bases from J, the junction contained 11 bases not matched to a gene. CDR1 and CDR2 (germline): LNHDA, SQIVND (reference sequence). CDR3 size: 15 residues. The CDR3 spells CASTSPGDRGKTQYF. The CDR3 coding sequence is TGTGCCAGTACCTCACCTGGGGACAGGGGAAAGACCCAGTACTTC.

This chain connects TRBV6-5 to TRBJ2-4; TRBD1 matches 7 bases. V lost 6 bases and J lost 6; bases outside the gene matches: 11. The CDR3 runs to 15 residues. The V gene's germline CDR1 is MNHEY and CDR2 SVGAGI. The CDR3, as DNA: TGTGCCAGCAGACGGGACAGAGAAACTTTAAACATTCAGTACTTC. Protein product: CASRRDRETLNIQYF.

The chain carries TRBV3-1 (or the pseudogene TRBV3-2) and TRBJ2-7, with 10 bases fitting TRBD1. With 4 bases clipped from V and 1 base from J, the junction kept 4 bases outside the gene matches. The CDR3 sequence is 15 residues long. Germline loops: CDR1 LGHDT, CDR2 YNNKEL (reference sequence). The DNA for the CDR3 is TGTGCCAGCAGCCGGGGGACAGGGGTTTCCTACGAGCAGTACTTC. It codes for CASSRGTGVSYEQYF.

The rearrangement uses TRBV7-2 and TRBJ2-1; TRBD2 matches at 15 bases. Unmatched junction bases numbered 8, after V lost 5 bases and J lost 9 bases. The germline V gene encodes CDR1 SGHTA and CDR2 FQGNSA. This CDR3 region has 16 residues. The CDR3 here is CASSQAPGLAGGEQFF. In nucleotides, the CDR3 is TGTGCCAGCAGCCAGGCTCCGGGACTAGCGGGAGGTGAGCAGTTCTTC.

The chain links TRBV5-1 to TRBJ2-7; 8 bases are a match to TRBD2. This CDR3 comprises 12 residues. The J segment lost 7 bases and the V segment lost 3 bases, leaving 3 bases of the junction unmatched. Germline V gene data show CDR1 as SGHRS and CDR2 as YFSETQ. The DNA for the CDR3 is TGCGCCAGCAGCTCGCCGGGGGGGGAGCAGTACTTC. This encodes CASSSPGGEQYF.